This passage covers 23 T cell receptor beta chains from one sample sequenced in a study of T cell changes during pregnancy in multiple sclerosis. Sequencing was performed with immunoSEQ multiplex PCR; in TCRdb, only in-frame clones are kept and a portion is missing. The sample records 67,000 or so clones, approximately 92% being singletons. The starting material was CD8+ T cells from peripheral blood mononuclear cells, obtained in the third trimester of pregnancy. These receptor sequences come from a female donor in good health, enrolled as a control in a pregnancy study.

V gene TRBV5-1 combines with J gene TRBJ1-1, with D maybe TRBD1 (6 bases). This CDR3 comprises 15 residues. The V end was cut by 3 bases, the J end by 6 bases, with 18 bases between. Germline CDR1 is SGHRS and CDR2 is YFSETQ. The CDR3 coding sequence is TGCGCCAGCAGCTACCGGGACATATCAGGAGCTGAAGCTTTCTTT. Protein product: CASSYRDISGAEAFF.

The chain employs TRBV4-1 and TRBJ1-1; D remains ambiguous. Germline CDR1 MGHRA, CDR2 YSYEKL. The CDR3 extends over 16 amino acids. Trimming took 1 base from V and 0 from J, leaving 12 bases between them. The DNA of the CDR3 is TGCGCCAGCAGCCAAGTGGCAGGTCCCATGAACACTGAAGCTTTCTTT. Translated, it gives CASSQVAGPMNTEAFF.

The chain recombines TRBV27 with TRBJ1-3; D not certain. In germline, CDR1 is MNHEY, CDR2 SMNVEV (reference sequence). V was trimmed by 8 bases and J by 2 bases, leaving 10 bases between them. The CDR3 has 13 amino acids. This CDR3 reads CASRMRTGNTIYF. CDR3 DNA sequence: TGTGCCAGCCGTATGAGGACTGGAAACACCATATATTTT.

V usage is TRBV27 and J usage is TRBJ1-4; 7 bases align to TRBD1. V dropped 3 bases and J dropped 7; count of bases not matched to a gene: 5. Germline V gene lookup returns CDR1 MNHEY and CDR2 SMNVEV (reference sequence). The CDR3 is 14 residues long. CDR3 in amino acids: CASSLEGAGEKLFF. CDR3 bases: TGTGCCAGCAGTTTGGAGGGGGCGGGTGAAAAACTGTTTTTT.

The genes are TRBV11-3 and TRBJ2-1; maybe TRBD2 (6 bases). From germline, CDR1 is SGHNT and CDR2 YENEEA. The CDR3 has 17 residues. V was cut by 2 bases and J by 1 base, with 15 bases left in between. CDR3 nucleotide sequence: TGTGCCAGCAGCTTACGCCGGGACTCGCCTTCCTACAATGAGCAGTTCTTC. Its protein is CASSLRRDSPSYNEQFF. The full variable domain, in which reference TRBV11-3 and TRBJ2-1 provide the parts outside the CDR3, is EAGVVQSPRYKIIEKKQPVAFWCNPISGHNTLYWYLQNLGQGPELLIRYENEEAVDDSQLPKDRFSAERLKGVDSTLKIQPAELGDSAVYLCASSLRRDSPSYNEQFFGPGTRLTVL.

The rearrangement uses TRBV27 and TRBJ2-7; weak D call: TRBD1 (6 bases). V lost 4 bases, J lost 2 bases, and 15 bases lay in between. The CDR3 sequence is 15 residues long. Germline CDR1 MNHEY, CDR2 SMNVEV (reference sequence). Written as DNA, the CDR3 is TGTGCCAGCAGTTCCCTCCTGGGGGCAACCTACGAGCAGTACTTC. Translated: CASSSLLGATYEQYF.

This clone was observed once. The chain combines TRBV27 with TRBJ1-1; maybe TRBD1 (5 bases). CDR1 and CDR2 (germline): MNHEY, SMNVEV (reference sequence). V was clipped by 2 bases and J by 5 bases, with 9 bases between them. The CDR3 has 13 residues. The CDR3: CASSLRGFTEAFF. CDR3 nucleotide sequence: TGTGCCAGCAGTTTAAGGGGTTTTACTGAAGCTTTCTTT.

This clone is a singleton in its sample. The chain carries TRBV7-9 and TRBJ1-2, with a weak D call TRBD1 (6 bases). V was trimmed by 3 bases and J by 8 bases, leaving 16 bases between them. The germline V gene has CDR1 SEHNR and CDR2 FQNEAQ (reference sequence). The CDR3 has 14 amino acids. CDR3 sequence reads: CASSFLGGEDGYTF. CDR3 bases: TGTGCCAGCAGCTTCTTAGGGGGGGAAGACGGCTACACCTTC.

The CDR3 sequence is CASTFFLGDYGYTF. In DNA form, the CDR3 reads TGTGCCAGCACCTTTTTCTTAGGAGACTATGGCTACACCTTC. The chain employs TRBV6-5 and TRBJ1-2; D gene ambiguous. Trimming shortened V by 7 bases and J by 3 bases, and 15 bases separated the two germline ends. This CDR3 spans 14 amino acids. Looked up from germline, CDR1 is MNHEY and CDR2 is SVGAGI.

The chain's CDR3 is CASSDPFPGQRNTGELFF. In DNA, the CDR3 is TGTGCCAGCAGTGACCCCTTCCCGGGACAGAGGAACACCGGGGAGCTGTTTTTT. The genes are TRBV2 and TRBJ2-2, with TRBD1 identical over 7 bases. Trimming cost V 3 bases and J 1 base; bases outside gene matches: 11. Germline V gene lookup returns CDR1 SNHLY and CDR2 FYNNEI. CDR3 length: 18 residues.

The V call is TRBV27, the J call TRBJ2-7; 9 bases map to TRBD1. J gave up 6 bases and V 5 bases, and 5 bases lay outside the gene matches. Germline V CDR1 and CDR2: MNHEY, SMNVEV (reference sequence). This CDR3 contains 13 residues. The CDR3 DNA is TGTGCCAGCAGTGGGGACAGGGTCTCCGAGCAGTACTTC. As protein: CASSGDRVSEQYF.

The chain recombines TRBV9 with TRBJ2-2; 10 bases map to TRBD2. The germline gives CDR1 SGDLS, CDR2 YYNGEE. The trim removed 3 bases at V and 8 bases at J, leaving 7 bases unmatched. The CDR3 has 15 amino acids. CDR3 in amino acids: CASSASGGAGGELFF. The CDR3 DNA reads TGTGCCAGCAGCGCAAGCGGGGGGGCCGGAGGGGAGCTGTTTTTT.

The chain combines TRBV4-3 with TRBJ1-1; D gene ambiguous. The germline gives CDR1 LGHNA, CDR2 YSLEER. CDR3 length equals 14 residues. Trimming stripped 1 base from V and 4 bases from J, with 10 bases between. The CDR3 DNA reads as TGCGCCAGCAGCCAAGTACGTGGGCGCACTGAAGCTTTCTTT. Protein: CASSQVRGRTEAFF.

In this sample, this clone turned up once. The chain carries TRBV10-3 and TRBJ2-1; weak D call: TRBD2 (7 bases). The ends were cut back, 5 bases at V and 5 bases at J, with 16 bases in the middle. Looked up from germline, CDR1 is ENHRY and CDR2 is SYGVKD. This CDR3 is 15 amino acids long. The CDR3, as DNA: TGTGCCATCAGTATTCCCAGCGGGGACAACAATGAGCAGTTCTTC. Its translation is CAISIPSGDNNEQFF.

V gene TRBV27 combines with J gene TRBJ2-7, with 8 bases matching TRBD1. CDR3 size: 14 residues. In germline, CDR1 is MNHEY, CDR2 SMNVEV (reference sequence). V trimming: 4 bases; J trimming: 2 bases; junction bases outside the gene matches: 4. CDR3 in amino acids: CASSSRDRTYEQYF. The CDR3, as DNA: TGTGCCAGCAGTTCCCGGGACAGGACCTACGAGCAGTACTTC.

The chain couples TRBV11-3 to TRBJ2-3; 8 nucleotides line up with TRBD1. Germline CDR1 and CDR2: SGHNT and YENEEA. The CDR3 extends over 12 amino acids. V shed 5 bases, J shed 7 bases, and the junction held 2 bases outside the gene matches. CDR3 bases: TGTGCCAGCAGCCCCAGGGGGCATACGCAGTATTTT. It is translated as CASSPRGHTQYF.

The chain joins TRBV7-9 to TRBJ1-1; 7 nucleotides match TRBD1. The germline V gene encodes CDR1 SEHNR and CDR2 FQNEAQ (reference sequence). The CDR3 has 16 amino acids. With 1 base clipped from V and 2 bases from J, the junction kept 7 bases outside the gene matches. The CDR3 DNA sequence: TGTGCCAGCAGCTTAGTTGTGACAGGGCGTAACACTGAAGCTTTCTTT. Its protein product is CASSLVVTGRNTEAFF.

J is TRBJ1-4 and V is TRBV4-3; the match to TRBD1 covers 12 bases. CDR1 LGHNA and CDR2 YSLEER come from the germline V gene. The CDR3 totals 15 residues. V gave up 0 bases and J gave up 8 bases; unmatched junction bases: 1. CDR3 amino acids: CASSQDGTGGEKLFF. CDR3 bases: TGCGCCAGCAGCCAAGACGGGACAGGGGGCGAAAAACTGTTTTTT.

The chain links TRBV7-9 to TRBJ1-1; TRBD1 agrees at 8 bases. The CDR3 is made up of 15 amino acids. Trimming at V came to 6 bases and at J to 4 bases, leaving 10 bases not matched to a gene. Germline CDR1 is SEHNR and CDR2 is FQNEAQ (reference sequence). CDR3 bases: TGTGCCAGCAGGATCAACAGGGGGAACACCACTGAAGCTTTCTTT. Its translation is CASRINRGNTTEAFF.

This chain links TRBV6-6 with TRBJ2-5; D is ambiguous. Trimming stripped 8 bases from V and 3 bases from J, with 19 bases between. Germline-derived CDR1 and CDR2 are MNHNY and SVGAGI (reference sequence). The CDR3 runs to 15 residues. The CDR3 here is CASLATFEEKETQYF. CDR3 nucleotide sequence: TGTGCCAGCCTTGCGACCTTTGAGGAGAAAGAGACCCAGTACTTC.

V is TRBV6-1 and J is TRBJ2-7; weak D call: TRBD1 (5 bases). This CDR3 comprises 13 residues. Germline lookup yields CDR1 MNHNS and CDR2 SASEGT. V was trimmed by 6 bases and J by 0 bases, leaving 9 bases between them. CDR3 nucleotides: TGTGCCAGCAGCACAGGCAGCTCCTACGAGCAGTACTTC. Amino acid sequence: CASSTGSSYEQYF.

The CDR3 region has the DNA TGTGCCAGCAGTGGACATTTTAGTAATGAAAAACTGTTTTTT. Protein sequence: CASSGHFSNEKLFF. The chain is built from TRBV2 and TRBJ1-4; no clear D gene. The CDR3 is 14 residues long. The V end lost 4 bases, the J end lost 4 bases, and 10 bases lay between the germline ends. The germline V gene has CDR1 SNHLY and CDR2 FYNNEI.

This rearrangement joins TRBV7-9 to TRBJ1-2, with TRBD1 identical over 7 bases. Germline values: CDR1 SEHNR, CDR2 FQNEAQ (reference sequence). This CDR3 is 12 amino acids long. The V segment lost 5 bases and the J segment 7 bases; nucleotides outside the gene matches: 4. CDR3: CASSPDRVGYTF. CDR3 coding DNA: TGTGCCAGCAGCCCTGACAGGGTTGGCTACACCTTC. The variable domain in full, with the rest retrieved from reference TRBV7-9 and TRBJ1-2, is DTGVSQNPRHKITKRGQNVTFRCDPISEHNRLYWYRQTLGQGPEFLTYFQNEAQLEKSRLLSDRFSAERPKGSFSTLEIQRTEQGDSAMYLCASSPDRVGYTFGSGTRLTVV.